A selection of T cell receptor beta chains follows, all from one sample in a study of blood T cell repertoires in COVID-19. TCRdb's table, derived via immunoSEQ multiplex PCR, lists solely in-frame clones and lacks some. The table shows some 200,000 clones, with around 89% occurring only once. The source material was peripheral blood. These receptors originate from a man between 65 and 79 years old with acute or convalescent COVID-19. The CDR3 runs from the conserved cysteine through the conserved F or W. The D gene is left open where the match is weak.

v_call d_call cdr3_aa
TRBV21-1 - CASSKGGQPLAKNIQYF
TRBV27 - CASSLRMTGTYGYTF
TRBV3-1/TRBV3-2 - CASSQVLSGELFF
TRBV12-3/TRBV12-4 TRBD1 CASRRQGAETQYF
TRBV2 - CAGDEAGRGNNEQFF
TRBV6-2/TRBV6-3 TRBD2 CASSYVVAGGTNTGELFF
TRBV7-2 TRBD2 CASSREAGEQETQYF
TRBV9 TRBD1 CASSRDSQDSPLHF
TRBV19 - CASSISGSDTQYF
TRBV7-3 - CASSPLASAMNEQFF
TRBV11-3 - CASSLEGTSEQFF
TRBV27 - CASSWGRNTGELFF
TRBV6-5 TRBD1 CASTSGQPYGYTF
TRBV25-1 - CASSESPRSTQYF
TRBV19 TRBD1 CASSVDRGNQPQHF
TRBV19 TRBD2 CASSIKRAGVGTDTQYF
TRBV19 TRBD2 CASNPGTSGTREQFF
TRBV3-1/TRBV3-2 - CASSLRVGGSGNTIYF
TRBV7-2 - CASSPLRSSPLHF
TRBV4-2 TRBD2 CATQPQLAGGGETQYF
TRBV7-6 TRBD1 CASSLEQGQETQYF
TRBV19 - CASSPGGGNEKLFF
TRBV28 TRBD2 CASRVGLAGAGEQFF
TRBV6-5 - CASSRALAGNTIYF
TRBV28 - CASSPPGTRYNEQFF
TRBV28 TRBD1 CASRGQGRLELGYTF
TRBV7-2 - CASSQTRIQTQYF
TRBV7-9 TRBD2 CASSLVFRTSGMGAGELFF